One TCR beta chain is described in this entry. Trimming stripped 2 bases from V and 4 bases from J, with 14 bases between. This CDR3 is 14 amino acids long. Germline V gene sequence: CDR1 GTSNPN, CDR2 SVGIG (reference sequence). The sample is drawn from a study of T cell clonotyping in hematopoietic cell transplantation. This table comes from immunoSEQ multiplex PCR, and its TCRdb copy is limited to in-frame clones, with some not included. The sample holds about 9,000 clones, roughly 90% seen once. Time point defined: recipient sample about 28 days before transplant, after cytoreduction. Sample: peripheral blood mononuclear cells, taken before stem cell transplant. This clonotype was sampled from a woman in her sixties with acute myeloid leukemia. Some clones in this sample may be carry-over from other donors' samples. The chain recombines TRBV30 with TRBJ1-2; no definite D call. The CDR3 nucleotides are TGTGCCTGGAGTCCAAGGACGAGTACCTATGGCTACACCTTC. This encodes CAWSPRTSTYGYTF. Together with reference TRBV30 and TRBJ1-2, the CDR3 gives the full variable domain: SQTIHQWPATLVQPVGSPLSLECTVEGTSNPNLYWYRQAAGRGLQLLFYSVGIGQISSEVPQNLSASRPQDRQFILSSKKLLLSDSGFYLCAWSPRTSTYGYTFGSGTRLTVV.